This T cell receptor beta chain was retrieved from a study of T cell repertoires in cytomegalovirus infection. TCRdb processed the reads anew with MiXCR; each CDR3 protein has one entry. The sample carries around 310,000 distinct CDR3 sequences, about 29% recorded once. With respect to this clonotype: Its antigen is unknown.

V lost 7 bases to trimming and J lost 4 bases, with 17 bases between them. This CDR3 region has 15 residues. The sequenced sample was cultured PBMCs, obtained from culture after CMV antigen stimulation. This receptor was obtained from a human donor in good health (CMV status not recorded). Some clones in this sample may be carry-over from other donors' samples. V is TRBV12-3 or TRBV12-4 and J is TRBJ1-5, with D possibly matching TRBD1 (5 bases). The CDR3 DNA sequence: TGTGCCAGCACCTTACAAGAGGGGTCGAATCAGCCCCAGCATTTT. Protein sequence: CASTLQEGSNQPQHF.